This TCR beta chain appears in the sequencing data of a study of shared clonotypes between healthy human individuals. Overall study findings and caveats: The study found roughly 5% of naive CD4 clonotypes shared across a few donors. As a rule, naive subsets had a larger estimated richness than memory subsets. Clonotypes which were not shared had lower generation probabilities than clonotypes that all four donors shared.

Germline V gene sequence: CDR1 LNHDA, CDR2 SQIVND (reference sequence). Trimming took 11 bases from V and 1 from J, leaving 9 bases between them. The CDR3 sequence is 12 residues long. Only in-frame clones appear in the TCRdb table, and some are missing; sequencing was by immunoSEQ multiplex PCR. The data show 2.3 million or so clones, over 85% seen once. A note on this clone: Its specificity is not known.

The receptor was isolated from a man younger than 35 in good health. Some clones in this sample may be carry-over from other donors' samples. The V gene is TRBV19, the J gene TRBJ1-5; unclear D gene. Sequencing was done on a sample of naive CD4+ T cells from PBMCs. The subset here: CD45RA+ positively selected. CDR3 coding DNA: TGTGCCTGTACCCACAGCAATCAGCCCCAGCATTTT. It specifies CACTHSNQPQHF.